This TCR beta chain was sequenced in a study of shared clonotypes between healthy human individuals. Broader study findings: An expected dependence of interdonor clonotype sharing on sequencing depth was noted.

Clones were sequenced by immunoSEQ multiplex PCR, and TCRdb holds only the in-frame ones, with some missing. The data hold approximately 810,000 clones, with around 92% observed a single time. Trimming removed 7 bases at V and 3 bases at J, with 16 bases between. The CDR3 runs 14 residues. CDR1 MNHNS and CDR2 SASEGT come from the germline V gene. Worth noting for this clone: Its antigen is still unknown.

CD8 cells regarded as naive lacked CD45RO, were positively chosen for CCR7, and omitted terminally differentiated effector memory CD45RA+ cells. The specimen was naive CD8+ T cells sorted from blood. This receptor was identified in a man in his thirties or forties in good health. The V gene is TRBV6-1, the J gene TRBJ2-7, with a weak D call TRBD1 (5 bases). CDR3 amino acids: CASNQGKTLYEQYF. Here the CDR3 DNA reads TGTGCCAGCAACCAGGGAAAAACCCTCTACGAGCAGTACTTC.